Shown below are 27 T cell receptor beta chains from a single sample sequenced in a study of molecular identifiers for immune sequencing clone quantification listed by TCRdb under 2018. Library creation used PCR. The run used an Illumina HiSeq 4000. TCRdb reworked the public reads: Q25 trimming with fastp, MiXCR clone assembly, productive beta chains retained. Identical CDR3 protein sequences are pooled into one entry, listed with their most common genes and DNA. The sample yields 600,000 to 650,000 distinct CDR3 sequences; 20% were counted once. The ten largest make up roughly 0.83% of the sample. Sequenced sample: naive CD8+ T cells from blood, with Jurkat cell RNA spiked in. The sample's cell subset or site label, in plain terms: FACS-sorted CD8+CD4-CCR7+CD45RA+ naive T cells. The receptors derive from a human donor in good health. Some libraries in this study had Jurkat cell RNA spiked in.

This clonotype showed up many times. The chain links TRBV29-1 to TRBJ1-1; no clear D. This CDR3 region has 13 residues. Germline V gene data show CDR1 as SQVTM and CDR2 as ANQGSEA. Between the trimmed V and J ends, which lost 7 bases and 0 bases, there was a span of 12 bases. The CDR3 region has the DNA TGCAGCGCAGAACGGCCCATGAACACTGAAGCTTTCTTT. Translating it yields CSAERPMNTEAFF. The full variable domain, completed using reference TRBV29-1 and TRBJ1-1, is SAVISQKPSRDICQRGTSLTIQCQVDSQVTMMFWYRQQPGQSLTLIATANQGSEATYESGFVIDKFPISRPNLTFSTLTVSNMSPEDSSIYLCSAERPMNTEAFFGQGTRLTVV.

At least ten counts were recorded for this clonotype. This rearrangement joins TRBV13 to TRBJ1-1; unclear D gene. There are 14 residues in the CDR3. Germline CDR1 and CDR2: PRHDT and FYEKMQ (reference sequence). V was shortened by 0 bases and J by 3 bases, with 8 bases between the two germline ends. The CDR3 DNA is TGTGCCAGCAGCTTAGGCCGCCAGTACACTGAAGCTTTCTTT. Protein sequence: CASSLGRQYTEAFF.

V and J are TRBV4-1 and TRBJ2-7; D not resolved. CDR1 and CDR2 (germline): MGHRA, YSYEKL. The length of the CDR3 is 13 residues. Trimming removed 2 bases from V and 3 bases from J, with 8 bases in between. The CDR3 protein is CASSQRNDYEQYF. In DNA form, the CDR3 reads TGCGCCAGCAGCCAACGGAATGACTACGAGCAGTACTTC.

This clonotype was observed at least ten times. This rearrangement joins TRBV19 to TRBJ1-5; D is unclear. In germline, CDR1 is LNHDA, CDR2 SQIVND (reference sequence). This CDR3 comprises 13 residues. V was pared by 6 bases and J by 4 bases, with 10 bases between. This CDR3 reads CASSTGLNQPQHF. Here the CDR3 DNA reads TGTGCCAGTAGCACGGGTCTTAATCAGCCCCAGCATTTT.

This clonotype showed up many times. This chain links TRBV20-1 with TRBJ1-5; D is unresolved. V dropped 5 bases and J dropped 5 bases, with 16 bases sitting between them. This CDR3 spans 14 amino acids. Per germline, CDR1 DFQATT and CDR2 SNEGSKA (reference sequence). The CDR3 here is CSAPFSESDQPQHF. In DNA, the CDR3 is TGCAGTGCTCCTTTCAGTGAGTCCGATCAGCCCCAGCATTTT.

This clonotype occurred a few times. A much larger clonotype is one base distant, so this may be a read error. The rearrangement joins TRBV29-1 to TRBJ2-7; 7 nucleotides match TRBD2. The length of the CDR3 is 13 residues. CDR1 SQVTM and CDR2 ANQGSEA come from the germline V gene. In DNA, the CDR3 is TGCAGCGCTGAAGTGGGGGGGAGTTACGAGCAGTACTTC. It codes for CSAEVGGSYEQYF.

In the case of this clonotype: Since a much larger clone is just one base distant, this may be a read error. CDR3 region: CASSRTGPNTGGLFF. The DNA of the CDR3 is TGTGCCAGCTCAAGAACAGGCCCCAACACCGGGGGGCTGTTTTTT. The chain uses TRBV18 and TRBJ2-2; possible D gene TRBD2, 6 bases. The CDR3 contains 15 residues. Germline V gene lookup returns CDR1 KGHSH and CDR2 LQKENI.

About this clonotype itself: A clone one base away is much larger, so this may be a read error. The chain has TRBV9 and TRBJ1-5, with no clear D. The ends were cut back, 4 bases at V and 5 bases at J, with 13 bases in the middle. There are 14 residues in the CDR3. CDR1 SGDLS and CDR2 YYNGEE come from the germline V gene. The CDR3 sequence is CASSPTECHQPQHF. In nucleotides, the CDR3 is TGTGCCAGCAGCCCGACGGAGTGTCATCAGCCCCAGCATTTT.

In the case of this clonotype: A clone one base away is much larger, so this may be a read error. The rearrangement joins TRBV28 to TRBJ2-7, with a weak D call TRBD1 (6 bases). The germline CDR1 and CDR2 sequences are MDHEN and SYDVKM. The CDR3 length is 15 residues. The CDR3 loop reads CASSFFTGTFYGQYF. In DNA, the CDR3 is TGTGCCAGCAGTTTTTTCACCGGGACATTCTACGGGCAGTACTTC.

The table lists this clonotype with many counts. The chain has TRBV30 and TRBJ1-1; 7 nucleotides agree with TRBD1. The germline gives CDR1 GTSNPN, CDR2 SVGIG (reference sequence). The junction had 1 base not matched to a gene; V was cut back by 5 bases and J by 1 base. This CDR3 is 12 amino acids long. CDR3 loop: CAWGTANTEAFF. The CDR3 bases are TGTGCCTGGGGGACAGCGAACACTGAAGCTTTCTTT.

The table lists this clonotype with many counts. This chain links TRBV14 with TRBJ1-3, with no clear D. CDR1 is SGHDN, CDR2 FVKESK, per germline. This CDR3 comprises 17 residues. With 1 base removed from V and 0 bases from J, the gap between germline ends came to 13 bases. This chain's CDR3 is CASSQVAHFTSGNTIYF. The DNA of the CDR3 is TGTGCCAGCAGCCAAGTTGCCCATTTCACCTCTGGAAACACCATATATTTT.

This clonotype has ten or more counts. The gene calls are TRBV27 and TRBJ1-5; TRBD1 matches 9 bases. V shed 4 bases, J shed 0 bases, and the junction held 10 bases outside the gene matches. Germline-derived CDR1 and CDR2 are MNHEY and SMNVEV (reference sequence). This CDR3 contains 18 residues. DNA for the CDR3: TGTGCCAGCAGTTCCCACACAGGGGGCATATATAGCAATCAGCCCCAGCATTTT. Protein sequence: CASSSHTGGIYSNQPQHF.

A word on this clonotype: The junction and the germline gene differ at one end; a read error may be behind it. The chain links TRBV5-1 to TRBJ1-2; 8 bases align to TRBD1. Germline V gives CDR1 SGHRS, CDR2 YFSETQ. The CDR3 sequence is 13 residues long. In DNA form, the CDR3 reads TGCGCCAGCAAACTCGGGACAGGCCCTATCTACGCCTTC. Translating it yields CASKLGTGPIYAF.

This clonotype was detected many times. This chain connects TRBV4-3 to TRBJ2-3; D gene ambiguous. Trimming took off 1 base at V and 6 bases at J, with 14 bases between the two ends. Germline assignment: CDR1 LGHNA and CDR2 YSLEER. The CDR3 consists of 15 residues. CDR3 sequence reads: CASSQGVVLGDTQYF. CDR3 coding DNA: TGCGCCAGCAGCCAAGGGGTGGTTTTGGGGGATACGCAGTATTTT.

This clonotype was counted ten times or more. V usage is TRBV19 and J usage is TRBJ2-1; D may be TRBD1 (5 bases). Looked up from germline, CDR1 is LNHDA and CDR2 is SQIVND (reference sequence). Trimming took 7 bases from V and 6 from J, leaving 13 bases between them. The CDR3 runs to 13 residues. Written as DNA, the CDR3 is TGTGCCAGTACTGGGGCAGGGCCCAATGAGCAGTTCTTC. Its protein is CASTGAGPNEQFF.

This clonotype was recorded many times. The J gene is TRBJ2-3, the V gene TRBV20-1, with a tentative D call TRBD1 (7 bases). CDR3 length: 16 residues. Germline CDR1 reads DFQATT; CDR2 reads SNEGSKA (reference sequence). V was clipped by 0 bases and J by 4 bases, with 17 bases between them. DNA for the CDR3: TGCAGTGCTAGAGAAGGGGGCGGGACGTTCGCAGATACGCAGTATTTT. Its translation is CSAREGGGTFADTQYF.

As for this clonotype: At one of its ends the junction is not consistent with the germline gene, which may arise from a read error. V is TRBV12-3 or TRBV12-4 and J is TRBJ2-1; TRBD2 agrees at 7 bases. The CDR3 length is 14 residues. The CDR3 coding sequence is TGTGCCAGCAGTTTACTAGCGGCCTGGGATGAGCAGCTCTTC. As protein: CASSLLAAWDEQLF.

At least ten counts were recorded for this clonotype. This chain uses TRBV27 with TRBJ2-3; 11 positions match TRBD2. Trimming removed 7 bases from V and 4 bases from J; junction bases left unmatched: 19. The V gene's germline CDR1 is MNHEY and CDR2 SMNVEV (reference sequence). CDR3 size: 19 residues. DNA for the CDR3: TGTGCCAGCATTCCCCGTGGTAGCGGGGGGGCGGGGGGCGCAGATACGCAGTATTTT. Translated, it gives CASIPRGSGGAGGADTQYF.

The table lists this clonotype with many counts. This sequence joins TRBV6-2 or TRBV6-3 and TRBJ2-7; D ambiguous. Germline CDR1 reads MNHEY; CDR2 reads SVGEGT. Trimming left V 7 bases short and J 6 bases short, with 16 bases between. The CDR3 consists of 13 residues. The CDR3 sequence is CASTLRWGSEQYF. The CDR3 DNA reads as TGTGCCAGCACCTTACGTTGGGGAAGCGAGCAGTACTTC.

On this clonotype: A much larger clone differs from this one at a single base, so this may be a read error. In this CDR3 the conserved last residue, phenylalanine or tryptophan, is missing, so a read error is likely. This rearrangement joins TRBV7-2 to TRBJ2-5, with D uncertain. This CDR3 is 12 amino acids long. Looked up from germline, CDR1 is SGHTA and CDR2 is FQGNSA. Trimming left V 3 bases short and J 5 bases short, with 7 bases between. In DNA form, the CDR3 reads TGTGCCAGCAGCTTCCCAACGGAGACCCAGTACCTC. Protein: CASSFPTETQYL.

The sample holds many counts of this clonotype. The chain recombines TRBV7-2 with TRBJ1-3; D may be TRBD1 (6 bases). The CDR3 is made up of 16 amino acids. The ends were cut back, 2 bases at V and 0 bases at J, with 11 bases in the middle. Germline CDR1 is SGHTA and CDR2 is FQGNSA. CDR3 sequence (DNA): TGTGCCAGCAGCTTACAGGGGCAACCCTCTGGAAACACCATATATTTT. This codes for CASSLQGQPSGNTIYF.

This clonotype was counted many times. J is TRBJ2-7 and V is TRBV2; the D gene is possibly TRBD2 (6 bases). In germline, CDR1 is SNHLY, CDR2 FYNNEI. The V gene lost 8 bases and the J gene lost 0 bases, with 8 bases spanning the gap. The CDR3 loop spans 12 amino acids. CDR3 DNA sequence: TGTGCCAGCCGTAGCGGCTCCTACGAGCAGTACTTC. This encodes CASRSGSYEQYF. The full variable domain, in which reference TRBV2 and TRBJ2-7 provide the parts outside the CDR3, is EPEVTQTPSHQVTQMGQEVILRCVPISNHLYFYWYRQILGQKVEFLVSFYNNEISEKSEIFDDQFSVERPDGSNFTLKIRSTKLEDSAMYFCASRSGSYEQYFGPGTRLTVT.

This clonotype was observed many times. V and J are TRBV7-9 and TRBJ2-5; 7 bases agree with TRBD1. Germline assignment: CDR1 SEHNR and CDR2 FQNEAQ (reference sequence). CDR3 length equals 15 residues. J gave up 1 base and V 8 bases, and 10 bases lay outside the gene matches. CDR3 sequence: CASESTTGPQETQYF. CDR3 nucleotides: TGTGCCAGCGAATCCACGACAGGGCCCCAAGAGACCCAGTACTTC.

The genes are TRBV29-1 and TRBJ2-1; 7 bases agree with TRBD2. In germline, CDR1 is SQVTM, CDR2 ANQGSEA. CDR3 length: 14 residues. V trimming: 4 bases; J trimming: 8 bases; junction bases outside the gene matches: 11. In nucleotides, the CDR3 is TGCAGCGTTGGGGAAGCGGGACTATACGATGAGCAGTTCTTC. Protein product: CSVGEAGLYDEQFF.

This clonotype appeared many times. The chain carries TRBV20-1 and TRBJ1-1; 9 positions match TRBD1. Germline V gene data show CDR1 as DFQATT and CDR2 as SNEGSKA (reference sequence). The V gene end was trimmed by 5 bases and the J gene end by 2 bases; junction bases not matched to a gene: 6. The CDR3 covers 14 residues. This CDR3 is CSARPDRGNTEAFF. In DNA form, the CDR3 reads TGCAGTGCTCGCCCGGACAGGGGAAACACTGAAGCTTTCTTT.

The chain is built from TRBV19 and TRBJ1-1; D is uncertain. V gave up 3 bases and J gave up 0 bases, with 8 bases separating them. The CDR3 contains 14 residues. Germline-derived CDR1 and CDR2 are LNHDA and SQIVND (reference sequence). The CDR3 DNA follows: TGTGCCAGTAGTATTGGCAGCCTGAACACTGAAGCTTTCTTT. Protein sequence: CASSIGSLNTEAFF.

This clonotype has at least ten counts. The chain recombines TRBV20-1 with TRBJ2-3, with 9 bases matching TRBD2. The V and J ends lost 5 bases and 2 bases, in that order; junction bases with no gene match: 14. The CDR3 is 17 residues long. Per germline, CDR1 DFQATT and CDR2 SNEGSKA (reference sequence). In nucleotides, the CDR3 is TGCAGTGCTGACGCTGGACTAGCGCCCTCCCCCACAGATACGCAGTATTTT. It yields the protein CSADAGLAPSPTDTQYF.